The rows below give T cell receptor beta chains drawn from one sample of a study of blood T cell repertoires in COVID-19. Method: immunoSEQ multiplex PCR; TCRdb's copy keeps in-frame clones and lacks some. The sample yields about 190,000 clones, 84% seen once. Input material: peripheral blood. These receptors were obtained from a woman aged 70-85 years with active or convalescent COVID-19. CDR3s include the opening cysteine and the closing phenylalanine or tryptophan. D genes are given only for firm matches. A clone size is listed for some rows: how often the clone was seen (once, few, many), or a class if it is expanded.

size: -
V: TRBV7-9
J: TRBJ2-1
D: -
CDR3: CASSLVQGRDNEQFF
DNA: TGTGCCAGCAGCTTAGTACAGGGTCGGGACAATGAGCAGTTCTTC

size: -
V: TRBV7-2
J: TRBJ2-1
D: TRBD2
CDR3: CASSYDLPGTTRHNEQFF
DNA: TGTGCCAGCAGCTACGACCTACCCGGGACTACACGTCACAATGAGCAGTTCTTC

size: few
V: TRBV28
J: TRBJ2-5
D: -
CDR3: CASRRLSYQETQYF
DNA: TGTGCCAGCCGGAGACTGTCGTACCAAGAGACCCAGTACTTC

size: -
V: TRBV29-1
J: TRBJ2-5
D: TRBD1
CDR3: CSVDRGEVAQYF
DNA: TGCAGCGTGGACAGGGGTGAAGTGGCCCAGTACTTC

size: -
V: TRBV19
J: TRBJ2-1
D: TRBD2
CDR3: CASSRTSGGSEQFF
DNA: TGTGCCAGTAGTAGGACTAGCGGAGGGAGTGAGCAGTTCTTC

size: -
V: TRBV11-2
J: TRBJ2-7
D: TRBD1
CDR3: CASSLDRRTTFEQYF
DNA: TGTGCCAGCAGCTTGGACAGGAGGACCACCTTCGAGCAGTACTTC

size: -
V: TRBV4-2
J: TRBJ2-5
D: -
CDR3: CASSQDWPGETQYF
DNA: TGTGCCAGCAGCCAAGATTGGCCCGGGGAGACCCAGTACTTC

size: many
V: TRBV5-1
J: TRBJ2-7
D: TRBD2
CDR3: CASSGTSAPYEQYF
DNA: TGCGCCAGCAGCGGGACTAGCGCCCCGTACGAGCAGTACTTC

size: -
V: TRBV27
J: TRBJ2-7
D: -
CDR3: CASRQLPREFNSSYEQYF
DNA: TGTGCCAGCAGGCAATTACCCCGGGAGTTTAACAGCTCCTACGAGCAGTACTTC

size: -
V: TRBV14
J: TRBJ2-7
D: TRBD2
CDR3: CASSQLAGRGYEQYF
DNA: TGTGCCAGCAGCCAACTAGCGGGAAGGGGCTACGAGCAGTACTTC

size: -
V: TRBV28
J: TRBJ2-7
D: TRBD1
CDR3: CASRRQGLFYSSYEQYF
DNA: TGTGCCAGCCGACGACAGGGCCTCTTTTACAGCTCCTACGAGCAGTACTTC

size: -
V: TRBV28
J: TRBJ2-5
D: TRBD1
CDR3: CASTQSGTGGRETQYF
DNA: TGTGCCAGCACGCAGTCCGGGACAGGGGGCCGGGAGACCCAGTACTTC

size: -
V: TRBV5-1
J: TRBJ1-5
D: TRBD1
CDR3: CASSSTGGGQPQHF
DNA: TGCGCCAGCAGCTCTACAGGGGGCGGTCAGCCCCAGCATTTT

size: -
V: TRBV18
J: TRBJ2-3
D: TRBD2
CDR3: CASSPRASGSTDTQYF
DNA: TGTGCCAGCTCACCGCGAGCAAGCGGGAGTACAGATACGCAGTATTTT

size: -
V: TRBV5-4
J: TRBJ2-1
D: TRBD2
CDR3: CASSLGLAGGGNEQFF
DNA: TGTGCCAGCAGCCTAGGACTAGCGGGAGGAGGGAATGAGCAGTTCTTC

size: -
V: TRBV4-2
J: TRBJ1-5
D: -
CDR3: CASSQDLQKFSGNQPQHF
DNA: TGTGCCAGCAGCCAAGATCTACAGAAATTCTCAGGCAATCAGCCCCAGCATTTT

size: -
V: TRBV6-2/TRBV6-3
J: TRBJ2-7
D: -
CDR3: CASSYSAYEQYF
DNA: TGTGCCAGCAGTTACTCCGCGTACGAGCAGTACTTC

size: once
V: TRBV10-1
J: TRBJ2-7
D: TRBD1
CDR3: CASSEATGGEAHEQYF
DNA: TGCGCCAGCAGCGAGGCCACAGGGGGCGAAGCCCACGAGCAGTACTTC

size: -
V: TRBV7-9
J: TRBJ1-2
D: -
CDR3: CASSLGRRGGKANYGYTF
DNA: TGTGCCAGCAGCTTGGGGCGTCGGGGGGGCAAAGCTAACTATGGCTACACCTTC

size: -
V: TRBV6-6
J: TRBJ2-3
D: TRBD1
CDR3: CASSNGQGKIDTQYF
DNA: TGTGCCAGCAGTAACGGACAGGGTAAAATAGATACGCAGTATTTT

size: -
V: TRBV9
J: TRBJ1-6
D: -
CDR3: CASRGGDNSPLHF
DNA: TGTGCCAGCAGAGGGGGAGATAATTCACCCCTCCACTTT

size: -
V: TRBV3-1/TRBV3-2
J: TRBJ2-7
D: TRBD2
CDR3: CASSQWQRGGSYEQYF
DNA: TGTGCCAGCAGCCAGTGGCAGCGGGGAGGTTCCTACGAGCAGTACTTC

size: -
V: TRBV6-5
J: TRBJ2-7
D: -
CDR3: CASNRGGGPYEQYF
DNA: TGTGCCAGCAATCGAGGGGGAGGGCCCTACGAGCAGTACTTC

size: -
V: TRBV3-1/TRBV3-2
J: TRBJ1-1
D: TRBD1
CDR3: CASRRTGNTEAFF
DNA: TGTGCCAGCAGGCGGACAGGGAACACTGAAGCTTTCTTT

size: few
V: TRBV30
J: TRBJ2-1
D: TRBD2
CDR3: CACSATSGSPKGYGYTYNEQFF
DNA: TGTGCCTGTTCCGCGACTAGCGGGAGCCCTAAAGGGTATGGGTATACATACAATGAGCAGTTCTTC

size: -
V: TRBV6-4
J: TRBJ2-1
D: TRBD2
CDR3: CASSAGLAGINEQFF
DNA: TGTGCCAGCAGCGCAGGACTAGCGGGAATTAATGAGCAGTTCTTC

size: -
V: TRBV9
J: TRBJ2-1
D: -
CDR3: CASSVAIGITDDEQFF
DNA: TGTGCCAGCAGCGTAGCTATCGGGATCACGGACGATGAGCAGTTCTTC

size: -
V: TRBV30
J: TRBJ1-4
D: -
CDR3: CAWNEAGRPNEKLFF
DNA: TGTGCCTGGAATGAGGCAGGGAGGCCTAATGAAAAACTGTTTTTT

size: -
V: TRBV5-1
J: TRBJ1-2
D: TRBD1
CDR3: CASSPQPDRGYGSYTF
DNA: TGCGCCAGCAGCCCGCAACCGGACAGGGGGTACGGGAGCTACACCTTC

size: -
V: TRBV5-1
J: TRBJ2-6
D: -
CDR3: CASSLAVGLAGANVLTF
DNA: TGCGCCAGCAGCTTGGCCGTGGGTTTAGCAGGGGCCAACGTCCTGACTTTC

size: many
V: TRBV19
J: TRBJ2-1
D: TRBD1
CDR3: CASSRGPGGYNEQFF
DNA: TGTGCCAGTAGCAGGGGGCCCGGAGGGTACAATGAGCAGTTCTTC

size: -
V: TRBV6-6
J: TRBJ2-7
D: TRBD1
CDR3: CASSFPPGTASYEQYF
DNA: TGTGCCAGCAGTTTTCCCCCAGGGACAGCTTCCTACGAGCAGTACTTC

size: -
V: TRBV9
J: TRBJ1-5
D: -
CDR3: CASSSWAGNNQPQHF
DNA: TGTGCCAGCAGCTCCTGGGCAGGGAACAATCAGCCCCAGCATTTT

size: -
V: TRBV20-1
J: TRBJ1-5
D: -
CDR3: CSASSGDPRPQHF
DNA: TGCAGTGCTAGTAGTGGAGACCCAAGGCCCCAGCATTTT

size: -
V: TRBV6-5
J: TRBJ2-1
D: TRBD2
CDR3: CASSLGLERNEQFF
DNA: TGTGCCAGCAGTCTGGGACTAGAGAGAAATGAGCAGTTCTTC

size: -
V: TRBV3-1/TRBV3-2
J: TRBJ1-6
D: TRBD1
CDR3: CASSLRTGSDSPLHF
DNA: TGTGCCAGCAGTCTTCGGACAGGGAGCGATTCACCCCTCCACTTT

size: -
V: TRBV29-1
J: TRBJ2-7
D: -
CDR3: CSVGSFGGAPSEQYF
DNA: TGCAGCGTTGGGTCTTTTGGGGGGGCCCCCAGTGAGCAGTACTTC

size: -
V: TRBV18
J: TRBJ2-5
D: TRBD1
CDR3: CASSPGQEETQYF
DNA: TGTGCCAGCTCACCCGGACAGGAAGAGACCCAGTACTTC

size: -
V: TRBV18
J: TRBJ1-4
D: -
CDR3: CASSPGQNNEKLFF
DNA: TGTGCCAGCTCGCCCGGACAGAATAATGAAAAACTGTTTTTT